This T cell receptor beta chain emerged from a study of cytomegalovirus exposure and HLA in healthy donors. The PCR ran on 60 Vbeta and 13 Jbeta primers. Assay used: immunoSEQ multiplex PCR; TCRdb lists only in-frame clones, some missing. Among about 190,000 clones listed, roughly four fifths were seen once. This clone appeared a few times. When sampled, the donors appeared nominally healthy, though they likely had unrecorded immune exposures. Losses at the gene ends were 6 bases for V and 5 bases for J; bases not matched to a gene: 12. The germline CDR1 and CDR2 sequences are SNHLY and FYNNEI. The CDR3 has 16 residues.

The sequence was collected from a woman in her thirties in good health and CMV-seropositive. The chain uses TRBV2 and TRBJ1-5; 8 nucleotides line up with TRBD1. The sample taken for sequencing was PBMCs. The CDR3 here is CASSALIAGGDQPQHF. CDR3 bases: TGTGCCAGCAGCGCCCTCATCGCAGGGGGCGATCAGCCCCAGCATTTT.